The source of this TCR beta chain is a study of high-grade serous ovarian cancer treatment subgroups. Overall study: Samples averaged around 14,000 reads and 7,500 or so unique TCR beta rearrangements. Study-level findings and limits: TCR clonal relatedness correlated positively with neoantigen level. Only CDR3 was analyzed; CDR1 and CDR2 were not.

This clone was found once. As yet, its antigen is unknown. Assay used: immunoSEQ multiplex PCR; TCRdb lists only in-frame clones, some missing. The sample includes about 2,800 clones, more than 60% seen only once; the top ten take nearly 5%. This CDR3 region has 17 residues. V dropped 3 bases and J dropped 0; count of bases not matched to a gene: 5. Germline CDR1 LNHDA, CDR2 SQIVND (reference sequence). Tumor samples were obtained before definitive surgery or chemotherapy. Source material: tumor tissue. The TCR sequence derives from a human donor with high-grade serous ovarian cancer. The J gene is TRBJ1-6, the V gene TRBV19; 7 bases line up with TRBD1. The CDR3 sequence: CASSMVDRSSYNSPLHF. CDR3 coding DNA: TGTGCCAGTAGTATGGTGGACAGGAGCTCCTATAATTCACCCCTCCACTTT.